This T cell receptor (beta chain) was recovered during a study of human T cells and chemical hapten exposure (dated by TCRdb to the early 2020s). Study-level background: For sensitization, 2% DPC in acetone was applied to a roughly 2 cm by roughly 2 cm area of upper inner arm skin. Throughout the study period of around 24 weeks, patients also received therapeutic DPC doses to the scalp every week. Patch testing was performed on the upper back with Finn chambers containing 0.01% DPC, and the patch tests were scored after 6 days according to International Contact Dermatitis Research Group standards. Alopecia areata with under or over 50% scalp involvement, alopecia totalis and alopecia universalis were represented in the patient cohort, which was mostly female. Libraries were pooled for sequencing, and per-sample TCR yields varied mainly because of small differences in library volumes within the pool. This study followed changes in the peripheral blood TCR repertoire in vivo during primary and secondary sensitization of alopecia patients to the hapten diphenylcyclopropenone (DPC). Blood was sampled from patients pre-sensitization (week 0) and at 2, 6 and about 24 weeks after DPC sensitization. For TCR sequencing, blood came from twenty-nine alopecia patients at anywhere from one to four time points (pre-sensitization, 2, 6 and 24 weeks). Broad study findings and their caveats: The number of TCRs above 1 in 1000 frequency did not change with DPC sensitization; there was no evidence of global repertoire structure alterations. A positive correlation was found between the number of PT1 expanded TCRs and patch test score, with significance reached at thresholds 8, 16 and 32 but not 4. Expanded TCRs formed significantly more large CDR3 similarity clusters than pre-sensitization or healthy control sets, consistent with antigen-driven responses. Repeated subsampling changed both the strength of the expansion versus patch-test correlation and the threshold at which that correlation became significant. All patients had alopecia, a presumed autoimmune disease, so their immune response might differ from that of healthy individuals.

This clonotype was picked up a small number of times. No cognate antigen has been identified for it. The input lacks base qualities; no much larger clone sits a single base away. This specimen's time point label, interpreted: patch test 3, about 24 weeks after DPC sensitization. The treatment or condition label of this sample denotes: therapeutic diphenylcyclopropenone sensitization with weekly scalp DPC. At every patch-test visit, the blood draw took place before the patch test was put on. To be eligible, patients had to be aged 18 to 70, diagnosed with alopecia and judged suitable for DPC therapy, while pregnant patients were excluded. Unfractionated whole blood was collected in Tempus Blood RNA tubes, and total RNA was extracted from that blood. Receptor libraries were prepared by RACE. Sequencing used a NextSeq 500. During library preparation, unique molecular identifiers were attached to individual cDNA molecules so that TCRs could be counted in a quantitative, reproducible way. Each blood RNA sample was used to sequence both TCR alpha and TCR beta chains. The paper's data handling went like this. The median number of TCRs per sample was approximately 93,000, ranging from about 23,224 to 700,000. V, J and CDR3 annotation of the TCR reads was carried out using the Decombinator software suite. For the PS versus PT1 abundance plots, all samples were subsampled to the same number of TCRs (28,000). TCRs were defined as expanded if absent before sensitization and observed at least eight times at the 2-week time point. TCRdb trimmed the raw reads at Q25, called clones with MiXCR and kept productive beta chains. Records with the same CDR3 protein are collapsed into one entry carrying the most frequent genes and DNA. TCRdb's processing, not the authors' own work, is the source of the V and J calls. The table for this sample lists roughly 53,000 distinct CDR3 sequences; 9% to 10% of them were counted only once. The ten biggest clones cover 16% of the sample.

The source was whole blood, collected in connection with sensitization to the hapten diphenylcyclopropenone (DPC). The sequence was obtained from a woman in her thirties or forties with alopecia areata. Some clones in this sample may be carry-over from other donors' samples.

For the CDR3, the sequence is CASSPSAGVYNEQFF. The DNA sequence is TGTGCCAGCTCCCCATCAGCGGGGGTCTACAATGAGCAGTTCTTC. The V and J genes are TRBV18 and TRBJ2-1, with 8 middle bases fitting TRBD2. Trimming takes 6 bases off V and 3 bases off J; junction bases not matched to a gene: 7. Inclusive of the bounding cysteine and phenylalanine, the CDR3 is 15 residues long. Solely the CDR3 DNA is kept, with 45 bases framed from the first base. From the germline V gene, CDR1 is KGHSH and CDR2 is LQKENI. With the portions outside the CDR3 filled from the reference TRBV18 and TRBJ2-1 genes, the complete variable region becomes NAGVMQNPRHLVRRRGQEARLRCSPMKGHSHVYWYRQLPEEGLKFMVYLQKENIIDESGMPKERFSAEFPKEGPSILRIQQVVRGDSAAYFCASSPSAGVYNEQFFGPGTRLTVL.